This TCR beta chain was observed in a study of molecular identifiers for immune sequencing clone quantification (dated by TCRdb to 2017 to 2018). For the wider study: In a replicate experiment, RNA from around 20,000 or 100,000 naive CD8 T cells was split into five aliquots, four of which were sequenced. The study was a methods study using CD8 T cells to benchmark molecular-identifier clustering-based TCR repertoire sequencing (MIDCIRS) and TCR RNA copy counting. General conclusions and limits of the study: When barcode sub-clustering was omitted, TCR diversity was inflated by chimeric consensus sequences, with chimeras reaching as high as 47%. Modeling estimated about three recovered TCR RNA copies per cell, compared with about 10 by digital PCR, which implies about 30% capture efficiency. The naive libraries included spiked-in Jurkat TCR RNA (around nine copies' worth), and this Jurkat TCR RNA is not part of the donor repertoire. In CMV-specific effector cells, clones with more than 20 RNA copies contained over 98% of molecules, whereas in naive cells such clones contained under 1% of molecules. Spiked-in Jurkat TCR RNA equivalent to a single cell was reported to be detectable even among approximately 1.1 million naive CD8 T cells. Highly expanded clone sizes could be underestimated because identical TCR molecules may share a barcode.

Libraries of naive CD8 T cells were generated from about 19,000 to 1,100,000 sorted cells, with 10%, 30% or 50% of the purified RNA used. Naive CD8 T cells, defined as CD8+CD4-CCR7+CD45RA+, were FACS-sorted into RLT Plus buffer on a BD FACSAria II. To test detection sensitivity, Jurkat RNA equivalent to nine to ten TCR copies was spiked into samples of roughly 19,000-1,000,000 naive CD8 T cells. CD8 T cells were enriched using RosetteSep CD8+ T Cell Enrichment Cocktail and Ficoll-Paque, and the enriched cells then underwent ACK red cell lysis. To note about this clonotype: Its antigen is still unknown. Base qualities were left out, and no much larger clone turns up one base away.

Libraries were constructed by PCR. TCRdb lists the instrument as NextSeq 500. Bulk TCR libraries were made following a previously described method, with the TCR primers given in Table S5. Purification of total RNA was performed with the Qiagen AllPrep DNA/RNA kit. Before analysis, reads from multiple sequencing runs of one library were combined. Regarding the original processing steps: Reads were retained only if their TCR constant sequence matched exactly, and those retained reads were trimmed to 150 nt and grouped according to their 12-nt molecular barcodes. Reads inside each barcode group were sub-clustered using a 15% Levenshtein threshold, and a quality-weighted consensus sequence was constructed for each RNA molecule. Non-functional sequences were removed, as were lower-count sequences one edit away from another. On the basis of fitting two negative binomial distributions, barcode sub-clusters with fewer than 20% of the maximum read count were discarded. The raw public data were reprocessed by TCRdb itself: fastp quality trimming at Q25, MiXCR clonotype calling, in-frame beta chains only. Identical CDR3 proteins give one entry, which carries the most common genes and DNA. These V and J calls rely on TCRdb rather than the paper's analysis. Present in this sample are about 630,000 distinct CDR3 sequences, over 25% of which were seen just once. The ten largest clones add up to 0.78% of the sample.

Trimming costs V 4 bases and J 0 bases, and their ends lie 12 bases apart. The CDR3 has 15 amino acids, counting the end cysteine and phenylalanine. The sequence is cut down to CDR3 DNA, 45 bases in frame from base 1. CDR1 and CDR2 are drawn from the germline V gene: SGHVS, FNYEAQ. This clonotype was sampled from a human donor in good health. Some libraries in this study had Jurkat cell RNA spiked in. The chain is encoded by TRBV7-6 joined to TRBJ1-1; too little of a D gene remains to name it. Sequenced: naive CD8+ T cells from blood, with Jurkat cell RNA spiked in. Read against the paper, the sample's cell subset or site label means: FACS-sorted CD8+CD4-CCR7+CD45RA+ naive T cells. The CDR3 corresponds to CASSSDIYMNTEAFF. The nucleotide sequence is TGTGCCAGCAGCTCAGACATCTACATGAACACTGAAGCTTTCTTT.